This T cell receptor (beta chain) was observed in a study of cytomegalovirus exposure and HLA in healthy donors. In the study overall: The Caucasian-associated ancestry cluster held more than 80% of around 380 genotyped donors.

Germline CDR1 and CDR2: SEHNR and FQNEAQ (reference sequence). The CDR3 runs 16 residues. Study-wide results and caveats: Follow-up analysis seemed to connect common viral pathogens with several of the most significant clusters identified. TRBV6-2, TRBV6-3 and other indistinguishable V segments were excluded.

Researchers ran the PCR with 60 Vbeta and 13 Jbeta primers. TCRdb keeps only in-frame clones here, not all; method: immunoSEQ multiplex PCR. The table records around 100,000 clones, about 70% of them present only once. As to this clone: Its antigen is not identified. A junction boundary mismatches the germline segment, possibly from a read error.

The chain couples TRBV7-9 to TRBJ2-7; 13 bases map to TRBD2. This clonotype was sampled from a woman aged 40 to 50 in good health and CMV-seronegative. Sequenced input: PBMCs. CDR3 in amino acids: CSSSLVGLAGVDEQYF. The CDR3 region has the DNA TGTTCCAGCAGCTTAGTAGGACTAGCGGGAGTTGACGAGCAGTACTTC.